The next 8 T cell receptor beta chains were all read from a single sample in a study of T cells in localized non-small cell lung cancer. The assay was immunoSEQ multiplex PCR, and TCRdb's table has in-frame clones only and misses some. This table has more than 1,200 clones, roughly 22% appearing once. The sequencing used lung tumor tissue, collected before any cancer treatment. These receptor sequences come from a male donor aged 60 or older with stage III squamous cell lung carcinoma.

This clone was detected only a few times. The CDR3 loop is CASSSPGRDYEEQFF. For the CDR3, the DNA is TGTGCCAGCAGTTCCCCGGGACGGGACTACGAAGAGCAGTTCTTC. The rearrangement uses TRBV11-3 and TRBJ2-1; 7 nucleotides agree with TRBD2. The length of the CDR3 is 15 residues. Germline assignment: CDR1 SGHNT and CDR2 YENEEA. With V trimmed by 6 bases and J by 10 bases, 15 bases remained unmatched.

The CDR3: CASSLRDRGRAAKNIQYF. In DNA, the CDR3 is TGTGCCAGTAGTCTCCGGGACAGGGGGAGAGCGGCCAAAAACATTCAGTACTTC. The rearrangement joins TRBV19 to TRBJ2-4; TRBD1 aligns across 11 bases. The CDR3 runs 18 residues. Germline CDR1 and CDR2: LNHDA and SQIVND (reference sequence). The V segment lost 5 bases and the J segment 1 base; nucleotides outside the gene matches: 10.

This clone has more than one count but fewer than ten. The chain couples TRBV11-3 to TRBJ1-5; TRBD1 matches at 9 bases. This CDR3 has 16 amino acids. Germline-derived CDR1 and CDR2 are SGHNT and YENEEA. The junction had 10 bases not matched to a gene; V was cut back by 8 bases and J by 2 bases. The CDR3 DNA reads TGTGCCAGCGCCCCCGGTCGGACAGGGGGCAATCAGCCCCAGCATTTT. It is translated as CASAPGRTGGNQPQHF.

The V and J genes are TRBV30 and TRBJ1-5, with D perhaps matching TRBD1 (6 bases). CDR1 and CDR2 from the germline V gene are GTSNPN and SVGIG (reference sequence). The CDR3 runs 14 residues. Trimming removed 1 base from V and 4 bases from J, with 11 bases in between. DNA for the CDR3: TGTGCCTGGAGTGCACAGGGAGGGAATCAGCCCCAGCATTTT. Protein: CAWSAQGGNQPQHF.

This clone was seen a few times. V is TRBV6-8 and J is TRBJ2-5; D uncertain. The germline V gene has CDR1 MNHGY and CDR2 SAAAGT. Trimming left V 2 bases short and J 5 bases short, with 18 bases between. CDR3 length: 16 residues. In nucleotides, the CDR3 is TGTGCCAGCAGTTACCTCCCCCCGGTGGGCCTTGAGACCCAGTACTTC. Translated, it gives CASSYLPPVGLETQYF.

By sample share, this clone is medium-sized. The chain recombines TRBV11-3 with TRBJ1-6; weak D call: TRBD1 (6 bases). Trimming took off 1 base at V and 7 bases at J, with 8 bases between the two ends. Per the germline V gene, CDR1 is SGHNT and CDR2 is YENEEA. The CDR3 loop spans 14 amino acids. The CDR3 here is CASSLGGANSPLHF. The CDR3, as DNA: TGTGCCAGCAGCTTAGGGGGGGCCAATTCACCCCTCCACTTT.

On this clone itself: The read halts 1 residue ahead of the CDR3 end, with the missing end drawn from the germline J gene. The V call is TRBV10-3, the J call TRBJ2-2; D ambiguous. Germline CDR1 and CDR2: ENHRY and SYGVKD. The ends were cut back, 0 bases at V and 1 base at J, with 6 bases in the middle. This CDR3 contains 15 residues. CDR3 amino acids: CAISESPGNTGELFF. CDR3 DNA (partial): TGTGCCATCAGTGAGTCGCCAGGGAACACCGGGGAGCTGTTT.

The genes are TRBV9 and TRBJ2-7; D is possibly TRBD1 or TRBD2 (6 bases each). Germline CDR1 SGDLS, CDR2 YYNGEE. The CDR3 extends over 13 amino acids. V lost 4 bases to trimming and J lost 7 bases, with 15 bases between them. The CDR3 reads CASSYGGLGEQYF. CDR3 nucleotide sequence: TGTGCCAGCAGCTACGGGGGCCTAGGGGAGCAGTACTTC.